This T cell receptor beta chain emerged from a study of regulatory T cells in long-lasting Graves disease. Arm-PCR of CDR3 regions with iRepertoire HTBI primers generated TCR beta libraries. TCRdb called the multiplex PCR reads again in MiXCR, with one record for every CDR3 protein. The data contain 450,000 to 500,000 distinct CDR3 sequences, roughly 16% of them singletons. Germline CDR1 and CDR2: MGHRA and YSYEKL. This CDR3 comprises 14 residues. V dropped 8 bases and J dropped 1 base, with 11 bases sitting between them. The time point denotes: newly diagnosed GD, antithyroid drugs for less than 3 months. TCR sequences were obtained from RNA taken from PBMCs. The sample also formed part of further work on T cells in Graves' hyperthyroidism and ophthalmopathy.

This receptor was obtained from a man aged 35-49 years with Graves disease. The V call is TRBV4-1, the J call TRBJ2-2; no clear D gene. Material: peripheral blood mononuclear cells (PBMCs), obtained at new diagnosis, from a patient treated with antithyroid drugs. CDR3 in DNA: TGCGCCAGCGGGTTCGGAGAGAACACCGGGGAGCTGTTTTTT. Translated: CASGFGENTGELFF.